This T cell receptor (beta chain) was captured in a study of T cells in Graves' hyperthyroidism and ophthalmopathy. Overall study results and limits: Blood also showed most of the thyroid clonotypes that were expanded above 0.001. Before onset, by a median of approximately 6.8 months, the model predicted ophthalmopathy.

Diagnosing involved the use of clinical symptoms, serum thyroxine and TRAb, thyroid ultrasound and orbital computed tomography. RNA transcripts provided the source from which TCR beta CDR3 regions were amplified. HTBI primers were employed in a first-round RT-PCR of the TCR CDR3. TCRdb itself ran the multiplex PCR reads through MiXCR, one entry per CDR3 protein. This table holds 300,000 to 450,000 distinct CDR3 sequences, roughly 15% found once. This clonotype showed up many times. Antigen specificity is unknown. The germline CDR1 and CDR2 sequences are SGHRS and YFSETQ. The V gene end was trimmed by 4 bases and the J gene end by 0 bases; junction bases not matched to a gene: 10. The CDR3 loop spans 17 amino acids.

The chain uses TRBV5-1 and TRBJ2-1; 7 positions agree with TRBD1. Sequencing used blood. This receptor was obtained from a woman under 40 with Graves' ophthalmopathy. The CDR3 protein is CASSDRPRGNSYNEQFF. In nucleotides, the CDR3 is TGCGCCAGCAGCGATAGACCCAGGGGGAACTCCTACAATGAGCAGTTCTTC.